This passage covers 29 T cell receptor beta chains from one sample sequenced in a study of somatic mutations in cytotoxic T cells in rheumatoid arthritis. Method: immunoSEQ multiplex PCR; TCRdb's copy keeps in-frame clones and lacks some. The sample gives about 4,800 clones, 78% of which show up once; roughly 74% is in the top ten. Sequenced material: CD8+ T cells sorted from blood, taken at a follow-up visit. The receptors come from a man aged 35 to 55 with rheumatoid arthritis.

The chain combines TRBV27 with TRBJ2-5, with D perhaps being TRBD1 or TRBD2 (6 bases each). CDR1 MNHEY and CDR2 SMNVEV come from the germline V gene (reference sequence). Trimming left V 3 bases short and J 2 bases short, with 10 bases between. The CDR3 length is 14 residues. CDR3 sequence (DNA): TGTGCCAGCAGTTTGAGGGGGGAACAAGAGACCCAGTACTTC. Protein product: CASSLRGEQETQYF.

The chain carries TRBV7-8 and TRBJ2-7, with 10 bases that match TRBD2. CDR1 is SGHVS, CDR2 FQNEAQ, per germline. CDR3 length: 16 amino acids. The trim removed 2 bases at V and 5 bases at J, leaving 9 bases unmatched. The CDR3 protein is CASSLSAVAGGHEQYF. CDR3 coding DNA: TGTGCCAGCAGCTTATCGGCAGTAGCGGGAGGTCACGAGCAGTACTTC.

The CDR3 is CASSLDRASNQPQHF. The CDR3 coding sequence is TGTGCCAGCAGTTTGGACAGGGCGAGCAATCAGCCCCAGCATTTT. This chain connects TRBV27 to TRBJ1-5; 8 nucleotides line up with TRBD1. This CDR3 has 15 amino acids. The junction had 2 bases not matched to a gene; V was cut back by 3 bases and J by 1 base. From germline, CDR1 is MNHEY and CDR2 SMNVEV (reference sequence).

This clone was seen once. The CDR3 DNA reads as TGTGCCAGCAGTTACTCTAGGGGACTAGCGGGAGTAACGCAGTATTTT. Its translation is CASSYSRGLAGVTQYF. J is TRBJ2-3 and V is TRBV6-5; TRBD2 agrees at 14 bases. Germline CDR1 reads MNHEY; CDR2 reads SVGAGI. The CDR3 is 16 amino acids. V was pared by 0 bases and J by 9 bases, with 5 bases of the junction left unmatched.

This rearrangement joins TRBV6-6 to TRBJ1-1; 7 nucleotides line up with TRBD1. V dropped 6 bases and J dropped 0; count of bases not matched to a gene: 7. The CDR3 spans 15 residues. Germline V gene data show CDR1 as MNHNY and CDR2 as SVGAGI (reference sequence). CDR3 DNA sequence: TGTGCCAGCAGAAGCCTACAGGGGATGAACACTGAAGCTTTCTTT. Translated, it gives CASRSLQGMNTEAFF.

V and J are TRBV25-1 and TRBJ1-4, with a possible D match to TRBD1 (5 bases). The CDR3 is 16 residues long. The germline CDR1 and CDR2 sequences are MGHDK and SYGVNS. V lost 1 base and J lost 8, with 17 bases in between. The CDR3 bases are TGTGCCAGCAGTGAATGGACGGGGCCGACGGGGGAAAAACTGTTTTTT. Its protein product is CASSEWTGPTGEKLFF.

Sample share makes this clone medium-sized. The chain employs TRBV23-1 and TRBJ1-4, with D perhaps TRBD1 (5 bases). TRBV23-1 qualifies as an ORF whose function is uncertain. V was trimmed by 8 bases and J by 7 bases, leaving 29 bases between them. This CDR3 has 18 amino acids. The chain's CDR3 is CASVFPKGRERIGEKLFF. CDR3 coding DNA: TGCGCCAGCGTATTCCCTAAGGGGCGCGAACGAATTGGTGAAAAACTGTTTTTT.

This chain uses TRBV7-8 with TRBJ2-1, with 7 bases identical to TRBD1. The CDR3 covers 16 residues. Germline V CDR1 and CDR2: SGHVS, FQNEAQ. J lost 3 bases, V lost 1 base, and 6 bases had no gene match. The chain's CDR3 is CASSLETDRVYNEQFF. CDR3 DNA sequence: TGTGCCAGCAGCTTAGAGACCGACAGGGTCTACAATGAGCAGTTCTTC.

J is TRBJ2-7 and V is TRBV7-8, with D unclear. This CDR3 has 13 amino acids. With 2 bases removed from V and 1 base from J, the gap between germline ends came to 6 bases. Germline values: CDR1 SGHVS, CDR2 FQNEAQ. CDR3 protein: CASSLRQSYEQYF. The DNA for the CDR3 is TGTGCCAGCAGCTTAAGACAATCCTACGAGCAGTACTTC.

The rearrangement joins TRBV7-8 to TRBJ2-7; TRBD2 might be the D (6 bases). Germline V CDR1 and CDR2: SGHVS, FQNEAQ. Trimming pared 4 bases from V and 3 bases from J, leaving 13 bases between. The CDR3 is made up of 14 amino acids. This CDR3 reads CASSSLAEFYEQYF. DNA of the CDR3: TGTGCCAGCAGCTCCTTAGCGGAATTCTACGAGCAGTACTTC.

The chain's CDR3 is CASPTSPGPSTDTQYF. Here the CDR3 DNA reads TGTGCCAGCCCCACCTCTCCTGGGCCTAGCACAGATACGCAGTATTTT. The chain uses TRBV2 and TRBJ2-3; D not certain. The V gene lost 8 bases and the J gene lost 0 bases, with 18 bases spanning the gap. The CDR3 has 16 amino acids. Germline CDR1 and CDR2: SNHLY and FYNNEI.

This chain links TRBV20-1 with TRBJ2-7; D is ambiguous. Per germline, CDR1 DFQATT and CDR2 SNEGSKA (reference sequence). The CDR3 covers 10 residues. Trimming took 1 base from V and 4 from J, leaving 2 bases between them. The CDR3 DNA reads TGCAGTGCTAGAGGGTACGAGCAGTACTTC. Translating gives CSARGYEQYF.

CDR3 amino acids: CASSSPGQGMHEQYF. The CDR3 region has the DNA TGTGCCAGCAGCTCTCCGGGACAGGGGATGCACGAGCAGTACTTC. The chain is built from TRBV7-9 and TRBJ2-7; 10 positions match TRBD1. V trimming: 4 bases; J trimming: 5 bases; junction bases outside the gene matches: 8. The CDR3 runs to 15 residues. Germline values: CDR1 SEHNR, CDR2 FQNEAQ (reference sequence).

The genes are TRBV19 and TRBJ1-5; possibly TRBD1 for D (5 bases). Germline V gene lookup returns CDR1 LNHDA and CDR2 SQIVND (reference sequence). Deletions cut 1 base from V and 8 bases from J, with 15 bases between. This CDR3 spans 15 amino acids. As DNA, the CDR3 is TGTGCCAGTAGTATAGGGACTTACGGGGCGGAGCCCCAGCATTTT. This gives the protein CASSIGTYGAEPQHF.

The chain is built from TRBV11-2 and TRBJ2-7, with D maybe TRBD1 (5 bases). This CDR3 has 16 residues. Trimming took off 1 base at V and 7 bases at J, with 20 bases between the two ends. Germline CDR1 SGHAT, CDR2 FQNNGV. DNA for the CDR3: TGTGCCAGCAGCTTAGGTGGCAGGGCGAGATATGAGGAGCAGTACTTC. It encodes CASSLGGRARYEEQYF.

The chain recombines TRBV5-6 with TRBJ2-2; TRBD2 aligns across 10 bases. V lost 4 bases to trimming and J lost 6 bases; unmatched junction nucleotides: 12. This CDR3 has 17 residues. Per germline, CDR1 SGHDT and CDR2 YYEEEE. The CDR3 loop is CASSPEAGGSLPGELFF. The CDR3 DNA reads TGTGCCAGCAGCCCGGAAGCGGGAGGGAGTTTGCCCGGGGAGCTGTTTTTT. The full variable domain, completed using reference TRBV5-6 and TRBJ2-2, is DAGVTQSPTHLIKTRGQQVTLRCSPKSGHDTVSWYQQALGQGPQFIFQYYEEEERQRGNFPDRFSGHQFPNYSSELNVNALLLGDSALYLCASSPEAGGSLPGELFFGEGSRLTVL.

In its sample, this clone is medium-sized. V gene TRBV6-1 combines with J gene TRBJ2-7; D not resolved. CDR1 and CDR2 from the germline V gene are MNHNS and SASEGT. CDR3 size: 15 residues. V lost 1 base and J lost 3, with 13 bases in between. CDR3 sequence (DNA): TGTGCCAGCAGTGAAGGTCTAAGCGTGGGCTACGAGCAGTACTTC. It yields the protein CASSEGLSVGYEQYF.

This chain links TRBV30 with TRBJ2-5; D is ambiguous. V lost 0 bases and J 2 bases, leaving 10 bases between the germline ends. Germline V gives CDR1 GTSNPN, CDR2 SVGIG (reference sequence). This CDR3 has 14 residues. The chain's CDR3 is CAWSVGTRQETQYF. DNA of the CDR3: TGTGCCTGGAGTGTAGGAACCCGACAAGAGACCCAGTACTTC.

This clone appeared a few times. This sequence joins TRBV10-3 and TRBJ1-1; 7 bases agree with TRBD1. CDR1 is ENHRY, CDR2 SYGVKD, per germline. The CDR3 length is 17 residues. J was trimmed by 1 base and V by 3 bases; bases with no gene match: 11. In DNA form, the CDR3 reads TGTGCCATCAGTGAAACAGGGGCAGGAGTGTGGAACACTGAAGCTTTCTTT. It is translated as CAISETGAGVWNTEAFF.

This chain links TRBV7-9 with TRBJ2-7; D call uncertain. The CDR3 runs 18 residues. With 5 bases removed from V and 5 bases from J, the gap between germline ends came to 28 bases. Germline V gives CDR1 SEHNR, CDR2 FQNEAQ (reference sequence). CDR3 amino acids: CASSPAFRARPVINEQYF. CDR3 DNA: TGTGCCAGCAGCCCCGCCTTTAGGGCGAGGCCCGTGATAAACGAGCAGTACTTC.

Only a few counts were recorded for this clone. The CDR3, as DNA: TGTGCCAGCAGTGATCACGAACAGGGCTTTAGGACCCAGTACTTC. It codes for CASSDHEQGFRTQYF. This rearrangement joins TRBV27 to TRBJ2-5; D may be TRBD1 (6 bases). The V end lost 5 bases, the J end lost 7 bases, and 20 bases lay between the germline ends. In germline, CDR1 is MNHEY, CDR2 SMNVEV (reference sequence). The CDR3 totals 15 residues.

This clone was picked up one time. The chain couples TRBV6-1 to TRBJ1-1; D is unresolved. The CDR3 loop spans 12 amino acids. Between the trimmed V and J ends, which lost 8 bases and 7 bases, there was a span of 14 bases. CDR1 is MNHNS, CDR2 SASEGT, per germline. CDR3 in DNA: TGTGCCAGCCTGTCTGCTTTTGTTGAAGCTTTCTTT. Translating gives CASLSAFVEAFF.

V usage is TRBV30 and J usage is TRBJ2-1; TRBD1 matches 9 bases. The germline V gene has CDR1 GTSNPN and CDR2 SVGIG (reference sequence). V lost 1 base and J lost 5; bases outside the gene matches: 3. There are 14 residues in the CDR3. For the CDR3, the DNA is TGTGCCTGGAGTGCCGGACAGGGGAACAATGAGCAGTTCTTC. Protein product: CAWSAGQGNNEQFF.

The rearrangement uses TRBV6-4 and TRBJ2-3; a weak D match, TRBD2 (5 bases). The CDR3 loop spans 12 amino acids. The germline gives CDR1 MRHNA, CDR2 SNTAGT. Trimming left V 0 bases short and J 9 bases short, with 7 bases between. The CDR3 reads CASSDSPGTQYF. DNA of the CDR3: TGTGCCAGCAGTGACTCGCCGGGAACGCAGTATTTT.

This CDR3 is CASSYRLAGAYEQYF. Here the CDR3 DNA reads TGTGCCAGCAGCTATAGACTAGCGGGTGCCTACGAGCAGTACTTC. The gene calls are TRBV7-2 and TRBJ2-7, with 10 bases fitting TRBD2. CDR3 length equals 15 residues. J was trimmed by 2 bases and V by 4 bases; bases with no gene match: 5. Germline values: CDR1 SGHTA, CDR2 FQGNSA.

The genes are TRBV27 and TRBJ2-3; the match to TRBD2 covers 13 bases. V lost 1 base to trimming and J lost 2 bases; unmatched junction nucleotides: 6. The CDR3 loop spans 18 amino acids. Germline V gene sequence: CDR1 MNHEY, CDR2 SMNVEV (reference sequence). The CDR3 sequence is CASSLYQTSGRATDTQYF. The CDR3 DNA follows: TGTGCCAGCAGTTTATATCAAACTAGCGGGAGGGCCACAGATACGCAGTATTTT.

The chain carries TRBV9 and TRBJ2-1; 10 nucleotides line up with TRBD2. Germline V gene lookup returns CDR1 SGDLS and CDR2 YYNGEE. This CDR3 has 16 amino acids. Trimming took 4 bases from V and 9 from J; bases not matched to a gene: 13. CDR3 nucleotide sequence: TGTGCCAGCAGCACCCAGCGGGAGGGCCGGGTGGTTGAGCAGTTCTTC. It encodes CASSTQREGRVVEQFF.

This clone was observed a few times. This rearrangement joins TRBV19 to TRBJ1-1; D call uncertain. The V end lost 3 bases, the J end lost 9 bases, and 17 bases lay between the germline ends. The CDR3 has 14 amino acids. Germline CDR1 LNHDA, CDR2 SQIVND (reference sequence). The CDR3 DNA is TGTGCCAGTAGTATGGCCAGCGGGCCGCTCCAAGCTTTCTTT. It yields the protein CASSMASGPLQAFF.

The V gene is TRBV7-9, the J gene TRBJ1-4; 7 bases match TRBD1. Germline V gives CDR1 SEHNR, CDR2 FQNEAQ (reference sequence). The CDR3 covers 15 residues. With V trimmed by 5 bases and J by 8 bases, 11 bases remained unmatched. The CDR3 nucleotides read TGTGCCAGCAGCGCCTCCACAGGGGTTCGAGAAAAACTGTTTTTT. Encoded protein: CASSASTGVREKLFF.